This T cell receptor beta chain stems from a study of metastatic and nonmetastatic thyroid tumors. Overall study context: Repertoire comparison spanned blood and tumor or nodule tissue of malignant and benign thyroid patients.

All patients reached thyroid surgery having received no treatment beforehand. V was shortened by 4 bases and J by 5 bases, with 12 bases between the two germline ends. In germline, CDR1 is SGHRS, CDR2 YFSETQ. The CDR3 is made up of 13 amino acids. A word on this clone: Its antigen is not identified.

Overall study results and limits: Benign nodules were reported to have significantly lower TCR beta diversity than malignant thyroid tumors, in blood and tumor.

As handled by the study authors: Clinicopathological groups supplied CDR3 differences that were used to build a distant-metastasis classifier for papillary thyroid cancer. TCRdb reprocessed the PCR reads via MiXCR. TCRdb assigned the V and J calls; the authors' analysis was not used. Seen here are 23,000 or so clones, 28% observed once, and the top ten hold 14%. The clonotype was recovered from a male donor with papillary thyroid cancer or a benign thyroid nodule (not recorded which). Some clones in this sample may be carry-over from other donors' samples. Input material: tumor tissue. This chain uses TRBV5-1 with TRBJ2-5; D is unclear. The CDR3 region has the DNA TGCGCCAGCAGCCCCCCTGGAGAGGAGACCCAGTACTTC. Amino acid sequence: CASSPPGEETQYF.